A single sample gave rise to the 28 T cell receptor beta chains below, sequenced in a study of beta chain features in type 1 diabetes. TCRB transcripts that were expressed got sequenced, as all of the isolated RNA had been reverse transcribed. Produced via immunoSEQ multiplex PCR; TCRdb's table is partial and in-frame only. The repertoire holds fewer than 150,000 clones, with less than 8.5% as singletons. The sequenced material came from central memory CD4+ T cells from blood. These receptors all come from a woman aged 25 to 39 in good health.

This clone was seen only a few times. The chain links TRBV7-9 to TRBJ2-1, with 8 nucleotides matching TRBD2. V lost 5 bases and J lost 0; bases outside the gene matches: 12. The germline V gene encodes CDR1 SEHNR and CDR2 FQNEAQ (reference sequence). The CDR3 covers 18 residues. Written as DNA, the CDR3 is TGTGCCAGCAGCGTACAGGTGTCCGGGAGGGCCTCCTACAATGAGCAGTTCTTC. Its translation is CASSVQVSGRASYNEQFF. Using reference TRBV7-9 and TRBJ2-1 for the parts outside the CDR3, the full variable domain is DTGVSQNPRHKITKRGQNVTFRCDPISEHNRLYWYRQTLGQGPEFLTYFQNEAQLEKSRLLSDRFSAERPKGSFSTLEIQRTEQGDSAMYLCASSVQVSGRASYNEQFFGPGTRLTVL.

This clone came up a few times. The CDR3 here is CAISGDNGYGYTF. The CDR3 bases are TGTGCCATCAGTGGGGACAATGGCTATGGCTACACCTTC. V gene TRBV10-3 combines with J gene TRBJ1-2, with D possibly matching TRBD1 (6 bases). The CDR3 consists of 13 residues. V was cut by 4 bases and J by 4 bases, with 10 bases left in between. CDR1 is ENHRY, CDR2 SYGVKD, per germline.

The CDR3 loop reads CASSPPSSGSGEQYF. The CDR3 coding sequence is TGTGCCAGCTCACCACCGTCTAGCGGGAGTGGGGAGCAGTACTTC. The V call is TRBV18, the J call TRBJ2-7; 10 bases fit TRBD2. The J segment lost 7 bases and the V segment lost 0 bases, leaving 6 bases of the junction unmatched. CDR1 is KGHSH, CDR2 LQKENI, per germline. The length of the CDR3 is 15 residues.

This chain links TRBV18 with TRBJ2-1, with D perhaps matching TRBD1 (6 bases). Germline V gene sequence: CDR1 KGHSH, CDR2 LQKENI. The CDR3 covers 15 residues. Trimming shortened V by 8 bases and J by 0 bases, and 14 bases separated the two germline ends. CDR3 in amino acids: CASNPRDNSYNEQFF. CDR3 bases: TGTGCCAGCAACCCCCGGGACAACTCCTACAATGAGCAGTTCTTC.

This clone was recorded a few times. This chain connects TRBV4-2 to TRBJ2-3, with D possibly matching TRBD2 (6 bases). Germline loops: CDR1 LGHNA, CDR2 YNFKEQ. CDR3 length: 16 residues. The germline V and J ends were trimmed by 1 base and 6 bases, with 17 bases remaining between them. The chain's CDR3 is CASSQASSSGVDTQYF. CDR3 bases: TGTGCCAGCAGCCAAGCATCTAGCTCGGGGGTGGATACGCAGTATTTT.

Ten or more counts support this clone. This chain connects TRBV29-1 to TRBJ2-7, with D perhaps TRBD2 (6 bases). The CDR3 length is 12 residues. Germline values: CDR1 SQVTM, CDR2 ANQGSEA. V was clipped by 6 bases and J by 5 bases, with 14 bases between them. In DNA, the CDR3 is TGCAGCGTCGCCGGACTACGGGACGAGCAGTACTTC. It codes for CSVAGLRDEQYF.

This clone turned up a few times. The V and J genes are TRBV6-6 and TRBJ2-5; D perhaps matches TRBD2 (7 bases). The CDR3 sequence is 15 residues long. In germline, CDR1 is MNHNY, CDR2 SVGAGI (reference sequence). The ends were cut back, 8 bases at V and 5 bases at J, with 21 bases in the middle. CDR3 residues: CASGGAEVGEETQYF. In nucleotides, the CDR3 is TGTGCCAGCGGGGGGGCAGAGGTAGGAGAGGAGACCCAGTACTTC.

The V call is TRBV28, the J call TRBJ2-7; 7 bases agree with TRBD2. Losses at the gene ends were 5 bases for V and 6 bases for J; bases not matched to a gene: 13. Germline CDR1 is MDHEN and CDR2 is SYDVKM. The CDR3 runs 15 residues. This CDR3 is CASSTNLAGAAEQYF. CDR3 coding DNA: TGTGCCAGCAGTACCAATCTGGCGGGAGCTGCCGAGCAGTACTTC.

The sample holds a few counts of this clone. CDR3 DNA: TGTGCCTGGGGAAGGGCGGGTGATACGCAGTATTTT. Translated: CAWGRAGDTQYF. The chain joins TRBV30 to TRBJ2-3; D perhaps matches TRBD2 (5 bases). The V end lost 5 bases, the J end lost 6 bases, and 12 bases lay between the germline ends. The CDR3 length is 12 residues. Germline V CDR1 and CDR2: GTSNPN, SVGIG (reference sequence).

In this sample, this clone turned up a few times. At one boundary the junction diverges from the germline segment, which might be a read error. The rearrangement links TRBV11-3 to TRBJ2-1, with D hard to call. This CDR3 has 11 amino acids. Looked up from germline, CDR1 is SGHNT and CDR2 is YENEEA. The CDR3 coding sequence is TGTGCCAGCAGCTCCTCCAATGAGCAGTTCTTC. Amino acids: CASSSSNEQFF.

A few counts support this clone. The genes are TRBV2 and TRBJ1-5, with D uncertain. Germline CDR1 reads SNHLY; CDR2 reads FYNNEI. The V and J ends lost 10 bases and 2 bases respectively, with 9 bases between them. The CDR3 totals 12 residues. CDR3 in DNA: TGTGCCACTGCGGAGGGCAATCAGCCCCAGCATTTT. This translates into CATAEGNQPQHF.

A few counts support this clone. The chain uses TRBV5-1 and TRBJ2-3; TRBD2 might be the D (6 bases). The CDR3 has 15 residues. V was pared by 0 bases and J by 0 bases, with 8 bases between. Per germline, CDR1 SGHRS and CDR2 YFSETQ. The CDR3 region is CASSLDGTSTDTQYF. DNA for the CDR3: TGCGCCAGCAGCTTGGACGGGACTAGCACAGATACGCAGTATTTT.

The gene calls are TRBV6-5 and TRBJ1-5; 9 bases are a match to TRBD1. Germline lookup yields CDR1 MNHEY and CDR2 SVGAGI. This CDR3 has 14 residues. Trimming at V came to 5 bases and at J to 6 bases, leaving 5 bases not matched to a gene. In DNA form, the CDR3 reads TGTGCCAGCAGTCCAGGGACAGGGCGTCAGCCCCAGCATTTT. Encoded protein: CASSPGTGRQPQHF.

This clone turned up a few times. The J gene is TRBJ2-3, the V gene TRBV19, with D possibly matching TRBD1 (6 bases). Germline V gene data show CDR1 as LNHDA and CDR2 as SQIVND (reference sequence). The CDR3 is made up of 13 amino acids. Trimming cost V 5 bases and J 5 bases, with 11 bases left between them. The CDR3 bases are TGTGCCAGTAGTGCCACGACAGGAGATACGCAGTATTTT. This gives the protein CASSATTGDTQYF. Using reference TRBV19 and TRBJ2-3 for the parts outside the CDR3, the full variable domain is DGGITQSPKYLFRKEGQNVTLSCEQNLNHDAMYWYRQDPGQGLRLIYYSQIVNDFQKGDIAEGYSVSREKKESFPLTVTSAQKNPTAFYLCASSATTGDTQYFGPGTRLTVL.

The genes are TRBV7-2 and TRBJ2-1; TRBD1 might be the D (6 bases). The CDR3 covers 14 residues. Trimming shortened V by 3 bases and J by 6 bases, and 12 bases separated the two germline ends. Germline V CDR1 and CDR2: SGHTA, FQGNSA. The CDR3 sequence is CASSFRQVSNEQFF. Here the CDR3 DNA reads TGTGCCAGCAGCTTCCGACAGGTATCCAATGAGCAGTTCTTC.

V usage is TRBV28 and J usage is TRBJ2-1; TRBD2 matches at 7 bases. The ends lost 10 bases at V and 6 bases at J; junction bases unmatched: 9. CDR1 and CDR2 from the germline V gene are MDHEN and SYDVKM. CDR3 length: 13 amino acids. DNA for the CDR3: TGTGCCATCCGACGGGAGGCGGGCAATGAGCAGTTCTTC. Amino acids: CAIRREAGNEQFF.

This clone was detected a few times. The J gene is TRBJ2-7, the V gene TRBV10-3; TRBD1 aligns across 7 bases. This CDR3 has 15 amino acids. After removal of 3 bases from V and 4 bases from J, the junction contained 9 bases not matched to a gene. In germline, CDR1 is ENHRY, CDR2 SYGVKD. CDR3 sequence reads: CAISDPGTERYEQYF. DNA for the CDR3: TGTGCCATCAGTGACCCCGGGACAGAAAGGTACGAGCAGTACTTC.

This clone was picked up a small number of times. The genes are TRBV27 and TRBJ1-2; TRBD1 might be the D (6 bases). Trimming removed 10 bases at V and 5 bases at J, with 17 bases between. This CDR3 has 13 residues. The germline gives CDR1 MNHEY, CDR2 SMNVEV (reference sequence). The CDR3 is CATRDIGIYGYTF. CDR3 in DNA: TGTGCCACCCGGGACATCGGCATATATGGCTACACCTTC.

The rearrangement uses TRBV7-9 and TRBJ2-3, with TRBD1 as a possible D gene (5 bases). The CDR3 is 14 residues long. Between the trimmed V and J ends, which lost 6 bases and 0 bases, there was a span of 10 bases. Germline CDR1 is SEHNR and CDR2 is FQNEAQ (reference sequence). The CDR3 DNA follows: TGTGCCAGCAGTGCAGGGTCTAGCACAGATACGCAGTATTTT. Translated, it gives CASSAGSSTDTQYF.

In this sample, this clone turned up a few times. This chain joins TRBV27 and TRBJ2-7; D is unresolved. The germline gives CDR1 MNHEY, CDR2 SMNVEV (reference sequence). The V and J ends lost 5 bases and 1 base respectively, with 15 bases between them. The CDR3 loop spans 15 amino acids. This chain's CDR3 is CASSTISPGSYEQYF. The CDR3 DNA reads TGTGCCAGCAGTACAATCAGCCCCGGGTCCTACGAGCAGTACTTC.

The genes are TRBV2 and TRBJ1-2; 7 bases align to TRBD1. Germline CDR1 and CDR2: SNHLY and FYNNEI. This CDR3 spans 13 amino acids. The V segment lost 7 bases and the J segment 7 bases; nucleotides outside the gene matches: 9. CDR3 region: CASKGTANFGYTF. The CDR3, as DNA: TGTGCCAGCAAGGGGACAGCCAATTTTGGCTACACCTTC.

The CDR3 DNA sequence: TGTGCCAGCAGTGAAGATGAGCGGGAGATACGATTGGGCGAGCAGTACTTC. Translation: CASSEDEREIRLGEQYF. V and J are TRBV2 and TRBJ2-7, with 8 bases aligning to TRBD2. Germline CDR1 and CDR2: SNHLY and FYNNEI. With 1 base clipped from V and 6 bases from J, the junction kept 14 bases outside the gene matches. This CDR3 is built from 17 residues.

In its sample, this clone was seen a few times. The chain links TRBV7-2 to TRBJ2-5, with D maybe TRBD2 (5 bases). Germline CDR1 reads SGHTA; CDR2 reads FQGNSA. The CDR3 spans 15 residues. Trimming shortened V by 1 base and J by 3 bases, and 12 bases separated the two germline ends. CDR3: CASSLVTGIEETQYF. The DNA for the CDR3 is TGTGCCAGCAGCTTAGTTACGGGGATAGAAGAGACCCAGTACTTC.

The genes are TRBV18 and TRBJ2-1; a weak D match, TRBD2 (5 bases). The CDR3 runs 14 residues. Deletions cut 4 bases from V and 9 bases from J, with 16 bases between. In germline, CDR1 is KGHSH, CDR2 LQKENI. The CDR3 sequence is CASSLGVPRGEQFF. CDR3 DNA sequence: TGTGCCAGCTCACTTGGGGTACCACGGGGTGAGCAGTTCTTC. Looking up the rest from reference TRBV18 and TRBJ2-1 gives the full variable domain: NAGVMQNPRHLVRRRGQEARLRCSPMKGHSHVYWYRQLPEEGLKFMVYLQKENIIDESGMPKERFSAEFPKEGPSILRIQQVVRGDSAAYFCASSLGVPRGEQFFGPGTRLTVL.

This clone turned up a few times. The rearrangement uses TRBV19 and TRBJ1-1; D is unclear. Deletions cut 9 bases from V and 0 bases from J, with 11 bases between. The germline CDR1 and CDR2 sequences are LNHDA and SQIVND (reference sequence). CDR3 size: 13 residues. The CDR3: CASEGALNTEAFF. DNA for the CDR3: TGTGCCAGCGAGGGAGCGTTGAACACTGAAGCTTTCTTT.

The genes are TRBV30 and TRBJ2-7; TRBD1 aligns across 11 bases. V shed 7 bases, J shed 4 bases, and the junction held 3 bases outside the gene matches. The CDR3 runs to 12 residues. Germline V gene sequence: CDR1 GTSNPN, CDR2 SVGIG (reference sequence). As DNA, the CDR3 is TGTGCCTTCGGGGACAGGGGGTACGAGCAGTACTTC. It translates to CAFGDRGYEQYF.

This clone has a handful of counts. The gene calls are TRBV7-2 and TRBJ2-7, with D possibly matching TRBD1 (6 bases). The CDR3 runs to 17 residues. Germline V gives CDR1 SGHTA, CDR2 FQGNSA. Trimming left V 6 bases short and J 5 bases short, with 26 bases between. This CDR3 reads CASRFQGSSDRRHEQYF. The CDR3 DNA is TGTGCCAGCAGGTTTCAGGGGAGCTCTGACAGGAGGCACGAGCAGTACTTC.

A few counts support this clone. The CDR3 loop is CASSYNDRSSTDTQYF. CDR3 coding DNA: TGTGCCAGCAGTTACAATGACAGGTCGAGCACAGATACGCAGTATTTT. The chain carries TRBV6-5 and TRBJ2-3; D may be TRBD1 (6 bases). The CDR3 has 16 residues. Trimming took 2 bases from V and 0 from J, leaving 12 bases between them. From germline, CDR1 is MNHEY and CDR2 SVGAGI.